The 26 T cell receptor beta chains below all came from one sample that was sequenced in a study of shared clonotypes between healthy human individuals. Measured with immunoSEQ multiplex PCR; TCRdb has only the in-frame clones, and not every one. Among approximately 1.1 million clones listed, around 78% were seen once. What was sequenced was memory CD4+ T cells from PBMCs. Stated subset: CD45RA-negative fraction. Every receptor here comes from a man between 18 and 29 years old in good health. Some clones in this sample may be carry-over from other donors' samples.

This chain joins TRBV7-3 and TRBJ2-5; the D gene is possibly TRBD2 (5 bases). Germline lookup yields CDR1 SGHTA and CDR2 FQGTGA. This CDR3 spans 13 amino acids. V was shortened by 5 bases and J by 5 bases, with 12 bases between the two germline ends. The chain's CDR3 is CASSRGSGETQYF. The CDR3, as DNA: TGTGCCAGCAGCCGAGGGTCGGGGGAGACCCAGTACTTC.

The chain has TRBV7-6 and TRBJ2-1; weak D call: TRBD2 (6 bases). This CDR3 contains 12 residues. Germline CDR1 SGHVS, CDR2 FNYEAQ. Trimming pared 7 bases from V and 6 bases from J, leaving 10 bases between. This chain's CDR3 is CASTRLGNEQFF. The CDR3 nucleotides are TGTGCCAGCACCCGACTAGGCAATGAGCAGTTCTTC.

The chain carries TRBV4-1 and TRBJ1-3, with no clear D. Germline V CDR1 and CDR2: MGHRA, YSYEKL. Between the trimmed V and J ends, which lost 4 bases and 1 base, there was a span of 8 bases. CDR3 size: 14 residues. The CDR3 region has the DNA TGCGCCAGCAGCCGGACCCTTTCTGGAAACACCATATATTTT. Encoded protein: CASSRTLSGNTIYF.

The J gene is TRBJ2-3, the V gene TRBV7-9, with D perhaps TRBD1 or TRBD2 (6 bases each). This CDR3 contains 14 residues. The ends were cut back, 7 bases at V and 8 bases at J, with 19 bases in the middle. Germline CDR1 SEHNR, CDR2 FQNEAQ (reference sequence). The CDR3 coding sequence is TGTGCCAGCACCAATACGGGGGCAGAGGTTACGCAGTATTTT. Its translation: CASTNTGAEVTQYF.

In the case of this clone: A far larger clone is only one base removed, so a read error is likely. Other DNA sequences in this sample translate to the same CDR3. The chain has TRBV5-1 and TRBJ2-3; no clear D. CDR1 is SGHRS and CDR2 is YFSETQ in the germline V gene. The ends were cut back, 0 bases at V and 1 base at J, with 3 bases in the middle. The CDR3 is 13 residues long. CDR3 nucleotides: TGCGCCAGCAGCTTGGGGGGCACAGATACGCAGTATTTT. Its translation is CASSLGGTDTQYF.

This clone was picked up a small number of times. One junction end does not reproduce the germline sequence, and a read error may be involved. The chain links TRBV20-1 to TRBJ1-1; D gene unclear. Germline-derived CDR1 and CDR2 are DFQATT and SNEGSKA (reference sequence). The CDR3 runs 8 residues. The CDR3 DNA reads TGCAGGCGACCGGGCCTAGAGTTT. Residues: CRRPGLEF.

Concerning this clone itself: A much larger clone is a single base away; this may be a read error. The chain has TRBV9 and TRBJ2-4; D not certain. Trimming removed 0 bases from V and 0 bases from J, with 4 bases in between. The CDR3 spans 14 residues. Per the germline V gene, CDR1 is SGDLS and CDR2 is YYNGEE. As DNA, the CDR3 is TGTGCCAGCAGCGTAGGAGGAGCCAAAAACATTCAGTACTTC. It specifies CASSVGGAKNIQYF. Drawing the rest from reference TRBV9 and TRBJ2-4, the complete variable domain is DSGVTQTPKHLITATGQRVTLRCSPRSGDLSVYWYQQSLDQGLQFLIQYYNGEERAKGNILERFSAQQFPDLHSELNLSSLELGDSALYFCASSVGGAKNIQYFGAGTRLSVL.

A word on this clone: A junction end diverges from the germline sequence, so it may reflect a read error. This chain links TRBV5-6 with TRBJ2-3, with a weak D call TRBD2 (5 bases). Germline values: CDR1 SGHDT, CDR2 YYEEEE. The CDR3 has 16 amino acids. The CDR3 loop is CASGLGIRGLTDTQYF. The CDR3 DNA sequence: TGTGCCAGCGGCTTGGGGATACGCGGGCTTACAGATACGCAGTATTTT. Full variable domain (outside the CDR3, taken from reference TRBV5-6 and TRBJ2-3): DAGVTQSPTHLIKTRGQQVTLRCSPKSGHDTVSWYQQALGQGPQFIFQYYEEEERQRGNFPDRFSGHQFPNYSSELNVNALLLGDSALYLCASGLGIRGLTDTQYFGPGTRLTVL.

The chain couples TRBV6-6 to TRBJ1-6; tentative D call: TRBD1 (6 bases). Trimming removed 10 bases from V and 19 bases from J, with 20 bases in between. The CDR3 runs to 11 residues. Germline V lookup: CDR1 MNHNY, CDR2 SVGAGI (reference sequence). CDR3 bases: TGTGCCACCTTTAGGGGGGGAAGGGGGCACTTT. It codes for CATFRGGRGHF.

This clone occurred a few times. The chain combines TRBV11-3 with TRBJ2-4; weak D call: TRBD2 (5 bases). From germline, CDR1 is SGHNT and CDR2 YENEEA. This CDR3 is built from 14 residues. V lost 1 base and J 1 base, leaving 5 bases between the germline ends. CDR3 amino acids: CASSLGGAKNIQYF. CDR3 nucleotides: TGTGCCAGCAGCTTAGGAGGGGCCAAAAACATTCAGTACTTC.

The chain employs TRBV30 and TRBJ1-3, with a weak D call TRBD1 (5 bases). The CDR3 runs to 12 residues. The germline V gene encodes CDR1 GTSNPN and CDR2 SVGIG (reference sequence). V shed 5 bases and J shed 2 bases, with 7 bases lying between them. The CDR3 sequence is CAWGRAGNTIYF. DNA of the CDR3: TGTGCCTGGGGCAGGGCTGGAAACACCATATATTTT.

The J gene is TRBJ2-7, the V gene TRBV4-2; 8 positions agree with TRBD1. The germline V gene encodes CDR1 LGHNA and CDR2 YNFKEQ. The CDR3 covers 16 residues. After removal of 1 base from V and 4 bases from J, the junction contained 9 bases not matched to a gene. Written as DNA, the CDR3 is TGTGCCAGCAGCCAAGCGGATGGCAGGGGGCTTTACGAGCAGTACTTC. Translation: CASSQADGRGLYEQYF.

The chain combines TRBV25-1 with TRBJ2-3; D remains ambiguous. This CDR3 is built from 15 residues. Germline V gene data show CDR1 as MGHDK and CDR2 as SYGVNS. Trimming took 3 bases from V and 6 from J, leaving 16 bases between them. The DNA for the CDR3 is TGTGCCAGCAGTGATACCCTTCTACGGCGGGATACGCAGTATTTT. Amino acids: CASSDTLLRRDTQYF.

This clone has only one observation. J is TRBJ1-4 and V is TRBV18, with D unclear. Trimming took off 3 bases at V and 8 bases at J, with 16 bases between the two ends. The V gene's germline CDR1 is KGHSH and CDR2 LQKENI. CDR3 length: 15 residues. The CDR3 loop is CASSPRNPSTEKLFF. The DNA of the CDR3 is TGTGCCAGCTCACCTCGGAACCCGTCGACGGAAAAACTGTTTTTT. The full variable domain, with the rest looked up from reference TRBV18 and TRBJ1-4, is NAGVMQNPRHLVRRRGQEARLRCSPMKGHSHVYWYRQLPEEGLKFMVYLQKENIIDESGMPKERFSAEFPKEGPSILRIQQVVRGDSAAYFCASSPRNPSTEKLFFGSGTQLSVL.

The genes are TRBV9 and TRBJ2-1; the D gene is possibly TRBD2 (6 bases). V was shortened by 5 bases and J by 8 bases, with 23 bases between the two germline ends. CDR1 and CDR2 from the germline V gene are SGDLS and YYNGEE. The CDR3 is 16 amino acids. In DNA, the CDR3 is TGTGCCAGCAGTCTACTAGCTACACCCGTCTTAGATGAGCAGTTCTTC. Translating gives CASSLLATPVLDEQFF.

The chain's CDR3 is CASSTGTGGSYEQYF. For the CDR3, the DNA is TGTGCCAGCTCAACAGGGACAGGGGGCTCCTACGAGCAGTACTTC. The chain links TRBV18 to TRBJ2-7; TRBD1 matches at 11 bases. The CDR3 is made up of 15 amino acids. The germline V gene encodes CDR1 KGHSH and CDR2 LQKENI. The junction had 3 bases not matched to a gene; V was cut back by 5 bases and J by 0 bases.

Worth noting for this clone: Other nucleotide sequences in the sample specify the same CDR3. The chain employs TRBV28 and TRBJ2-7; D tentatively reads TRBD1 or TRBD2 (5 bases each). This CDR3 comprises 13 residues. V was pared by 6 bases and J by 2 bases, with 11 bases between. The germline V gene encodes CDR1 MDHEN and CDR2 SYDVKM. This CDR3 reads CASSTGGAYEQYF. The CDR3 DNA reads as TGTGCCAGCAGCACTGGGGGAGCCTACGAGCAGTACTTC.

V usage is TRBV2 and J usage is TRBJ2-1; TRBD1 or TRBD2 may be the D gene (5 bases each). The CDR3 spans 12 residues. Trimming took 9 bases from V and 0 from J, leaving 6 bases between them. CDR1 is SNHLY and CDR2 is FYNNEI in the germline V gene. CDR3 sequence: CASGTSYNEQFF. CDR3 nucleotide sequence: TGTGCCAGTGGGACCTCCTACAATGAGCAGTTCTTC.

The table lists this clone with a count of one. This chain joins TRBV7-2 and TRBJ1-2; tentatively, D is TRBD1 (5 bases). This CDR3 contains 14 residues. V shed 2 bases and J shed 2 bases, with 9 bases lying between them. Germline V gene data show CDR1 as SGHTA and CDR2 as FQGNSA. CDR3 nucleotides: TGTGCCAGCAGCTTACTCCCAGGGAACTATGGCTACACCTTC. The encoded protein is CASSLLPGNYGYTF. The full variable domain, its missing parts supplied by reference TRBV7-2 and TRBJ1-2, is GAGVSQSPSNKVTEKGKDVELRCDPISGHTALYWYRQSLGQGLEFLIYFQGNSAPDKSGLPSDRFSAERTGGSVSTLTIQRTQQEDSAVYLCASSLLPGNYGYTFGSGTRLTVV.

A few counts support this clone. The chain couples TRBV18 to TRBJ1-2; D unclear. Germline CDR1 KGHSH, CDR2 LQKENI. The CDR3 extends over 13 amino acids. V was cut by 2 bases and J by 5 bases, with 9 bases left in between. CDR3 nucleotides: TGTGCCAGCTCACCAGAAGGGCTATATGGCTACACCTTC. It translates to CASSPEGLYGYTF.

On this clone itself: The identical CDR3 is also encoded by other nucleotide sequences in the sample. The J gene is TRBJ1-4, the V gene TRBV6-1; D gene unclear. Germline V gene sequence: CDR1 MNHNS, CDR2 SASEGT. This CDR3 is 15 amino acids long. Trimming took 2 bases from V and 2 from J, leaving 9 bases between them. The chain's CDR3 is CASSELTGTNEKLFF. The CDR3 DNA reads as TGTGCCAGCAGTGAACTTACGGGTACTAATGAAAAACTGTTTTTT.

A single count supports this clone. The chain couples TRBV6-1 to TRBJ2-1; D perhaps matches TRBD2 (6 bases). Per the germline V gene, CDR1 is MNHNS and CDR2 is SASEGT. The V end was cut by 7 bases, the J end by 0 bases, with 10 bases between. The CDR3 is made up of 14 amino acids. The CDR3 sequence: CASMDYNSYNEQFF. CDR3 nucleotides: TGTGCCAGCATGGACTACAACTCCTACAATGAGCAGTTCTTC.

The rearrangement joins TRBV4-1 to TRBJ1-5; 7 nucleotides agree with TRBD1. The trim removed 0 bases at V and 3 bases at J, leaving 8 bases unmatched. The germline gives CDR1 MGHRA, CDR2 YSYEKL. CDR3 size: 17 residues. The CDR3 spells CASSQEGGRRDNQPQHF. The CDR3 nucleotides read TGCGCCAGCAGCCAAGAAGGGGGCCGCCGGGACAATCAGCCCCAGCATTTT.

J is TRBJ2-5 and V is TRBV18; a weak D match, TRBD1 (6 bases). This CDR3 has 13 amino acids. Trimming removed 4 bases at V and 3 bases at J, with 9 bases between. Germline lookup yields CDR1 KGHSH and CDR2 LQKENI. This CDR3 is CASSRNREETQYF. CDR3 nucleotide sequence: TGTGCCAGCTCACGAAACAGGGAAGAGACCCAGTACTTC.

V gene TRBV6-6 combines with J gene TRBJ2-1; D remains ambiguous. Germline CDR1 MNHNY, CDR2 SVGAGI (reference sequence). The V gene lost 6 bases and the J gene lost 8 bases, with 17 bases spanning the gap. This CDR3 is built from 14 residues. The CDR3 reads CASSPNSIRDEQFF. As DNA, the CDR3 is TGTGCCAGCAGCCCCAACTCTATTCGCGATGAGCAGTTCTTC.

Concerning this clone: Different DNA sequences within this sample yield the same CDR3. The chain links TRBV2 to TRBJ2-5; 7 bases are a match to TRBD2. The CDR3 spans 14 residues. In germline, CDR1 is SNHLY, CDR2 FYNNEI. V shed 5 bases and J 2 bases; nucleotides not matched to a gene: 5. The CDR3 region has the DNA TGTGCCAGCAGTCTCACTAGCGTACAAGAGACCCAGTACTTC. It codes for CASSLTSVQETQYF.